The clone carrying this TCR beta chain has only one observation. The sample originates from a study of blood T cell repertoires in COVID-19. Study-level information: COVID-19 samples collected from the United States, Italy and Spain covered acute and convalescent phases.

Authors' data handling: Quantification of nucleated cells was approximated via reference gene primer amplification. Measured with immunoSEQ multiplex PCR; TCRdb has only the in-frame clones, and not every one. The V and J calls and clone size come from that table; D and trimming were worked out from the DNA. The sample has more than 250,000 clones; around nine tenths are singletons. The V end was cut by 8 bases, the J end by 0 bases, with 8 bases between. Germline values: CDR1 SNHLY, CDR2 FYNNEI. The CDR3 totals 12 residues. Sequenced input: peripheral blood. This TCR derives from a man aged 45-65 years with active or convalescent COVID-19. The chain has TRBV2 and TRBJ2-7; D may be TRBD1 (5 bases). CDR3 loop: CASDQGSYEQYF. As DNA, the CDR3 is TGTGCCAGCGATCAGGGCTCCTACGAGCAGTACTTC. The variable domain in full, completed from reference TRBV2 and TRBJ2-7, reads EPEVTQTPSHQVTQMGQEVILRCVPISNHLYFYWYRQILGQKVEFLVSFYNNEISEKSEIFDDQFSVERPDGSNFTLKIRSTKLEDSAMYFCASDQGSYEQYFGPGTRLTVT.